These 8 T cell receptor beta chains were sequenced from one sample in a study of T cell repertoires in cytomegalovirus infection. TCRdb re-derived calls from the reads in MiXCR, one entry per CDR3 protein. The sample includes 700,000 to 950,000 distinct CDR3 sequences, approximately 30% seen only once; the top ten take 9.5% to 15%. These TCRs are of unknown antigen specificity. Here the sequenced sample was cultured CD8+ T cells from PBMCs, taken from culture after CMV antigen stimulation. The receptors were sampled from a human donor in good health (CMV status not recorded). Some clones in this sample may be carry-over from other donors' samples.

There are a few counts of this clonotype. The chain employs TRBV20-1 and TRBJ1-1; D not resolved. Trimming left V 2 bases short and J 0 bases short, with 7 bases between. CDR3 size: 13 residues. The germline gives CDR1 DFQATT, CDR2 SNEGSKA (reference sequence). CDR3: CSARKEMNTEAFF. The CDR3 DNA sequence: TGCAGTGCTAGAAAGGAGATGAACACTGAAGCTTTCTTT.

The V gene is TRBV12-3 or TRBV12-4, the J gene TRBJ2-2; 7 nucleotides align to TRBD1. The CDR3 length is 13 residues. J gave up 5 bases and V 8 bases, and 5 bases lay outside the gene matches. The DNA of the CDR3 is TGTGCCAGCGACAGGGTGTATACCGGGGAGCTGTTTTTT. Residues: CASDRVYTGELFF.

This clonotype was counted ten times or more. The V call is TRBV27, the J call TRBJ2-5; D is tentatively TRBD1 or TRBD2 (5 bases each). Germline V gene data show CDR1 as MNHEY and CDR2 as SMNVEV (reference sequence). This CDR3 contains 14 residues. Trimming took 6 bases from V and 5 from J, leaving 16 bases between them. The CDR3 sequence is CASSLLGDGETQYF. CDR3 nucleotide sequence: TGTGCCAGCAGCTTGTTAGGGGACGGGGAGACCCAGTACTTC.

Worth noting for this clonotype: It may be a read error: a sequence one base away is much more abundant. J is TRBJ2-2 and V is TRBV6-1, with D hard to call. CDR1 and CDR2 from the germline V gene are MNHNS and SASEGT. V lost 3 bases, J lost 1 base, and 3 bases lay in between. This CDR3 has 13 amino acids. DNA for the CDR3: TGTGCCAGCAGTGACGAGAACACCGGGGAGCTGTTTTTT. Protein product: CASSDENTGELFF.

Here the CDR3 reads CSVYLPGQGDEQFF. In DNA form, the CDR3 reads TGCAGCGTTTACCTACCGGGACAGGGGGATGAGCAGTTCTTC. The chain links TRBV29-1 to TRBJ2-1, with 11 nucleotides matching TRBD1. The junction had 8 bases not matched to a gene; V was cut back by 5 bases and J by 8 bases. Germline-derived CDR1 and CDR2 are SQVTM and ANQGSEA. The CDR3 contains 14 residues.

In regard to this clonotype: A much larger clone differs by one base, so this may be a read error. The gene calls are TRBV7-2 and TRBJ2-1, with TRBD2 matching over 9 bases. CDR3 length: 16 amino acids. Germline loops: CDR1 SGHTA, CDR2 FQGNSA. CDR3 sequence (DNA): TGTGTCAGCAGCTTACCCGCGGGGGGGCCGTTGAATGAGCAGTTCTTC. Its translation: CVSSLPAGGPLNEQFF. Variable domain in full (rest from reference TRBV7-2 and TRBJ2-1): GAGVSQSPSNKVTEKGKDVELRCDPISGHTALYWYRQSLGQGLEFLIYFQGNSAPDKSGLPSDRFSAERTGGSVSTLTIQRTQQEDSAVYLCVSSLPAGGPLNEQFFGPGTRLTVL.

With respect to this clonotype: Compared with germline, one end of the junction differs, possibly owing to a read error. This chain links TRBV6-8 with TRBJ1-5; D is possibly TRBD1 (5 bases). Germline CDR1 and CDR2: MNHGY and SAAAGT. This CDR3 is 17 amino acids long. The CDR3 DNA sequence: TGTGCCAGCAGTCCGTCCCGGGACCTTTATAGCAATCAGTCCCAGCATTTT. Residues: CASSPSRDLYSNQSQHF.

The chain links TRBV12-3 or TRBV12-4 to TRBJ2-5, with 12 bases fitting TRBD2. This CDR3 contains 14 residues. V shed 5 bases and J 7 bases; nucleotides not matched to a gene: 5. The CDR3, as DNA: TGTGCCAGCAGTACGTGGGGACTAGCGGGGACCCAGTACTTC. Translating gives CASSTWGLAGTQYF.